A selection of T cell receptor beta chains follows, all from one sample in a study of T cell responses to AZD1222 COVID-19 vaccine. Profiled with immunoSEQ multiplex PCR; TCRdb holds only in-frame clones, not every one. The table records 95,000 to 100,000 clones, about 88% of them present only once. The sample here was peripheral blood, taken on day 0 of AZD1222 vaccination. Receptor source: an adult in good health. Both conserved end residues are part of each CDR3. The order of the fields is clone size, D gene, V gene, J gene, CDR3 protein, CDR3 DNA. A D gene is named only where the DNA matches it firmly. Rows may omit the clone size; those that give it use once, few, many or a size class.

size: -
D: TRBD1
V: TRBV6-1
J: TRBJ1-2
CDR3: CASARDSNYGYTF
DNA: TGTGCCAGCGCTCGGGACAGCAACTATGGCTACACCTTC

size: few
D: TRBD1
V: TRBV2
J: TRBJ1-2
CDR3: CASMRTGEDGYTF
DNA: TGTGCCAGCATGAGGACAGGGGAGGATGGCTACACCTTC

size: -
D: TRBD1
V: TRBV3-1/TRBV3-2
J: TRBJ2-3
CDR3: CASSQRTGRTDTQYF
DNA: TGTGCCAGCAGCCAACGGACAGGGCGCACAGATACGCAGTATTTT

size: -
D: -
V: TRBV6-5
J: TRBJ2-7
CDR3: CASQIQGYEQYF
DNA: TGTGCCAGCCAAATACAGGGTTACGAGCAGTACTTC

size: -
D: -
V: TRBV27
J: TRBJ2-2
CDR3: CASSLLMDGELFF
DNA: TGTGCCAGCAGTTTATTAATGGACGGGGAGCTGTTTTTT

size: -
D: -
V: TRBV3-1/TRBV3-2
J: TRBJ1-5
CDR3: CASSPKGDQPQHF
DNA: TGTGCCAGCAGCCCTAAGGGAGATCAGCCCCAGCATTTT

size: -
D: -
V: TRBV27
J: TRBJ2-7
CDR3: CASSLGTPVSYEQYF
DNA: TGTGCCAGCAGTTTAGGGACCCCGGTATCCTACGAGCAGTACTTC

size: once
D: -
V: TRBV5-6
J: TRBJ2-2
CDR3: CASSLYPGANTGELFF
DNA: TGTGCCAGCAGCTTGTATCCGGGAGCGAACACCGGGGAGCTGTTTTTT

size: -
D: -
V: TRBV2
J: TRBJ1-5
CDR3: CASSGGAFKGQPQHF
DNA: TGTGCCAGCAGTGGGGGAGCATTTAAGGGTCAGCCCCAGCATTTT

size: -
D: TRBD2
V: TRBV9
J: TRBJ2-1
CDR3: CASSQPGLAGYNEQFF
DNA: TGTGCCAGCAGCCAACCGGGACTAGCGGGATACAATGAGCAGTTCTTC

size: -
D: -
V: TRBV3-1/TRBV3-2
J: TRBJ2-2
CDR3: CASSQVRYTGELFF
DNA: TGTGCCAGCAGCCAAGTCCGTTACACCGGGGAGCTGTTTTTT

size: few
D: -
V: TRBV29-1
J: TRBJ1-2
CDR3: CSVEFGEIYTF
DNA: TGCAGCGTTGAATTCGGGGAGATCTACACCTTC

size: -
D: -
V: TRBV27
J: TRBJ1-3
CDR3: CASSRVIGNTIYF
DNA: TGTGCCAGCAGTCGCGTGATAGGAAACACCATATATTTT

size: -
D: TRBD2
V: TRBV12-3/TRBV12-4
J: TRBJ2-1
CDR3: CASTGLAVNEQFF
DNA: TGTGCCAGCACCGGACTAGCGGTCAATGAGCAGTTCTTC

size: -
D: TRBD1
V: TRBV28
J: TRBJ2-2
CDR3: CASLSTGDTGELFF
DNA: TGTGCCAGCCTCTCGACAGGGGACACCGGGGAGCTGTTTTTT

size: -
D: TRBD1
V: TRBV5-8
J: TRBJ2-2
CDR3: CASSWGTGGTGELFF
DNA: TGTGCCAGCAGCTGGGGGACAGGGGGCACCGGGGAGCTGTTTTTT

size: -
D: TRBD2
V: TRBV7-6
J: TRBJ2-7
CDR3: CASSSRPAGGHYEQYF
DNA: TGTGCCAGCAGCTCCCGCCCAGCGGGAGGACACTACGAGCAGTACTTC

size: few
D: -
V: TRBV9
J: TRBJ2-1
CDR3: CASSVESEVADEQFF
DNA: TGTGCCAGCAGCGTAGAATCTGAGGTAGCCGATGAGCAGTTCTTC

size: -
D: -
V: TRBV6-2/TRBV6-3
J: TRBJ1-6
CDR3: CASSYTVSYNSPLHF
DNA: TGTGCCAGCAGTTACACGGTCAGCTATAATTCACCCCTCCACTTT

size: few
D: -
V: TRBV4-1
J: TRBJ1-1
CDR3: CASSKSSWTNTEAFF
DNA: TGCGCCAGCAGCAAATCTTCTTGGACGAACACTGAAGCTTTCTTT

size: -
D: TRBD1
V: TRBV7-9
J: TRBJ1-4
CDR3: CASSTGTGPTNEKLFF
DNA: TGTGCCAGCAGCACCGGGACAGGCCCAACTAATGAAAAACTGTTTTTT

size: -
D: -
V: TRBV5-4
J: TRBJ1-4
CDR3: CASSLAAGEAFREKLFF
DNA: TGTGCCAGCAGCTTGGCCGCAGGGGAAGCTTTTCGAGAAAAACTGTTTTTT

size: -
D: -
V: TRBV28
J: TRBJ1-1
CDR3: CASSLLGVGTEAFF
DNA: TGTGCCAGCAGTTTACTCGGGGTAGGAACTGAAGCTTTCTTT

size: -
D: -
V: TRBV3-1/TRBV3-2
J: TRBJ1-1
CDR3: CASTKEGGVEAFF
DNA: TGTGCCAGCACTAAAGAGGGGGGAGTTGAAGCTTTCTTT

size: -
D: -
V: TRBV27
J: TRBJ2-5
CDR3: CASSPSPLDYQETQYF
DNA: TGTGCCAGCAGTCCATCCCCGCTGGACTACCAAGAGACCCAGTACTTC

size: -
D: TRBD1
V: TRBV19
J: TRBJ1-1
CDR3: CASSPGQGTPMNTEAFF
DNA: TGTGCCAGTAGTCCGGGACAGGGGACCCCCATGAACACTGAAGCTTTCTTT

size: -
D: -
V: TRBV7-2
J: TRBJ2-2
CDR3: CASSLVHFRTGELFF
DNA: TGTGCCAGCAGCTTAGTGCACTTCCGAACCGGGGAGCTGTTTTTT

size: -
D: TRBD2
V: TRBV28
J: TRBJ2-1
CDR3: CASRETSGVGVDEQFF
DNA: TGTGCCAGCAGGGAAACTAGCGGGGTGGGTGTCGATGAGCAGTTCTTC

size: -
D: TRBD1
V: TRBV28
J: TRBJ1-5
CDR3: CASSFLGTGNQPQHF
DNA: TGTGCCAGCAGTTTTCTGGGGACAGGAAATCAGCCCCAGCATTTT

size: few
D: -
V: TRBV2
J: TRBJ1-1
CDR3: CASKEGGTEAFF
DNA: TGTGCCAGCAAAGAGGGGGGCACTGAAGCTTTCTTT

size: -
D: -
V: TRBV2
J: TRBJ2-1
CDR3: CASSEVSYNEQFF
DNA: TGTGCCAGCAGTGAAGTGTCCTACAATGAGCAGTTCTTC

size: -
D: -
V: TRBV7-8
J: TRBJ1-2
CDR3: CASSPTGVEGYTF
DNA: TGTGCCAGCAGCCCGACAGGTGTGGAGGGCTACACCTTC

size: -
D: -
V: TRBV3-1/TRBV3-2
J: TRBJ2-1
CDR3: CASSQEGFNEQFF
DNA: TGTGCCAGCAGCCAAGAGGGGTTCAATGAGCAGTTCTTC

size: once
D: -
V: TRBV28
J: TRBJ2-4
CDR3: CASSSKGLIQYF
DNA: TGTGCCAGCAGTTCCAAGGGCCTTATTCAGTACTTC

size: -
D: -
V: TRBV15
J: TRBJ1-4
CDR3: CATSSEATNEKLFF
DNA: TGTGCCACCTCTTCTGAGGCAACTAATGAAAAACTGTTTTTT

size: few
D: -
V: TRBV5-8
J: TRBJ2-2
CDR3: CASSLRGADTGELFF
DNA: TGTGCCAGCAGCTTGAGGGGCGCCGACACCGGGGAGCTGTTTTTT

size: -
D: -
V: TRBV30
J: TRBJ2-1
CDR3: CAWSVGRTVNEQFF
DNA: TGTGCCTGGAGTGTCGGTCGGACAGTCAATGAGCAGTTCTTC

size: -
D: -
V: TRBV19
J: TRBJ2-2
CDR3: CASRTDPNTGELFF
DNA: TGTGCCAGTAGGACCGACCCGAACACCGGGGAGCTGTTTTTT

size: -
D: -
V: TRBV19
J: TRBJ2-1
CDR3: CASSIDYNEQFF
DNA: TGTGCCAGTAGTATCGATTACAATGAGCAGTTCTTC

size: -
D: -
V: TRBV12-5
J: TRBJ1-2
CDR3: CASGRERGGYTF
DNA: TGTGCTAGTGGGAGAGAACGAGGTGGCTACACCTTC

size: once
D: TRBD2
V: TRBV5-1
J: TRBJ2-1
CDR3: CASRGRTSGRDEQFF
DNA: TGCGCCAGCAGGGGTCGGACTAGCGGGAGGGATGAGCAGTTCTTC

size: -
D: TRBD2
V: TRBV6-5
J: TRBJ2-3
CDR3: CASGPLAGVGDTQYF
DNA: TGTGCCAGCGGTCCACTAGCGGGAGTCGGAGATACGCAGTATTTT

size: -
D: TRBD2
V: TRBV9
J: TRBJ2-3
CDR3: CASSFRTSGSTDTQYF
DNA: TGTGCCAGCAGCTTCCGGACTAGCGGGAGCACAGATACGCAGTATTTT

size: -
D: -
V: TRBV28
J: TRBJ2-4
CDR3: CASSLQGVGNIQYF
DNA: TGTGCCAGCAGTTTACAGGGTGTTGGAAACATTCAGTACTTC

size: once
D: -
V: TRBV5-1
J: TRBJ1-1
CDR3: CASSFGGGRSTEAFF
DNA: TGCGCCAGCAGCTTTGGAGGGGGGCGGAGCACTGAAGCTTTCTTT

size: -
D: -
V: TRBV23-1
J: TRBJ2-3
CDR3: CASSLRDLAQYF
DNA: TGCGCCAGCAGTCTACGGGATTTAGCGCAGTATTTT

size: -
D: TRBD2
V: TRBV19
J: TRBJ2-5
CDR3: CASSIGTSLQETQYF
DNA: TGTGCCAGTAGTATTGGGACTAGCCTTCAAGAGACCCAGTACTTC

size: -
D: TRBD2
V: TRBV6-1
J: TRBJ2-7
CDR3: CASSEAATSGTYEQYF
DNA: TGTGCCAGCAGTGAAGCGGCGACTAGCGGAACCTACGAGCAGTACTTC

size: -
D: TRBD2
V: TRBV27
J: TRBJ2-7
CDR3: CASSLVAGAGEQYF
DNA: TGTGCCAGCAGTTTAGTAGCGGGAGCAGGCGAGCAGTACTTC

size: -
D: -
V: TRBV7-9
J: TRBJ1-5
CDR3: CASQSPGAPNQPQHF
DNA: TGTGCCAGCCAAAGCCCCGGGGCCCCCAATCAGCCCCAGCATTTT